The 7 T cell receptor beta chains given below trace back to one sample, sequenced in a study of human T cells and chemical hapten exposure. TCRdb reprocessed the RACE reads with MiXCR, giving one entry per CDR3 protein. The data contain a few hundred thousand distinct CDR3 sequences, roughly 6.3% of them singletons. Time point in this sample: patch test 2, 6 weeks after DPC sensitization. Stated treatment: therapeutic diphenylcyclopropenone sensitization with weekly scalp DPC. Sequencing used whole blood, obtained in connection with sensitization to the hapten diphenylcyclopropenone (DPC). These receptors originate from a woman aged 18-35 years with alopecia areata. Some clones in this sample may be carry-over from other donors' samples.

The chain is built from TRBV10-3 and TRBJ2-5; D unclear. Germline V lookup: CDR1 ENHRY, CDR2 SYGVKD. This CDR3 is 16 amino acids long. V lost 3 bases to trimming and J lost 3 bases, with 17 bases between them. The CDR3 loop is CAISDISRALKETQYF. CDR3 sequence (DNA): TGTGCCATCAGTGATATATCTCGGGCTTTGAAAGAGACCCAGTACTTC.

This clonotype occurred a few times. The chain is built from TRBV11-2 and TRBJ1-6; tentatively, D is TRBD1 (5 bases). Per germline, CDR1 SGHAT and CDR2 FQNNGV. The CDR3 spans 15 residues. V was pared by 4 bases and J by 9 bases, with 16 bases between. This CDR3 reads CASSYSGLGTSPLHF. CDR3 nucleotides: TGTGCCAGCAGCTATTCGGGTCTCGGGACTTCACCCCTCCACTTT.

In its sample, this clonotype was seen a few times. CDR3 sequence (DNA): TGTGCCAGCAGTTATAGTACCCCGACCAATGAAGCTTTCTTT. Residues: CASSYSTPTNEAFF. The chain employs TRBV6-5 and TRBJ1-1; D remains unclear. With 3 bases removed from V and 7 bases from J, the gap between germline ends came to 15 bases. The V gene's germline CDR1 is MNHEY and CDR2 SVGAGI. CDR3 length: 14 amino acids.

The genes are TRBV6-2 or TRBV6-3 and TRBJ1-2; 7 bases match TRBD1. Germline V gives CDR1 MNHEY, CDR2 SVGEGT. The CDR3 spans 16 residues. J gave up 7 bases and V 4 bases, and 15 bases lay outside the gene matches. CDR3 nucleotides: TGTGCCAGCAGTTCCGACGGACAGGCGCGCACCTTTGGCTACACCTTC. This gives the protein CASSSDGQARTFGYTF.

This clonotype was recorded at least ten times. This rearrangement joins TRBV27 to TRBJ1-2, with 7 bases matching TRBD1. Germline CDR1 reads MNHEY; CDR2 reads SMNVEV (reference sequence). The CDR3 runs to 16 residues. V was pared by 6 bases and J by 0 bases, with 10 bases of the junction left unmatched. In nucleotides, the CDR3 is TGTGCCAGCAGCCCTGACAGGGCCCCAGCTAACTATGGCTACACCTTC. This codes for CASSPDRAPANYGYTF.

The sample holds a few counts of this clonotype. CDR3 sequence: CASSYFVNTEAFF. The CDR3 DNA reads as TGTGCCAGCAGTTACTTTGTGAACACTGAAGCTTTCTTT. The chain uses TRBV6-6 and TRBJ1-1; D uncertain. Looked up from germline, CDR1 is MNHNY and CDR2 is SVGAGI (reference sequence). V dropped 1 base and J dropped 0 bases, with 3 bases sitting between them. This CDR3 has 13 amino acids.

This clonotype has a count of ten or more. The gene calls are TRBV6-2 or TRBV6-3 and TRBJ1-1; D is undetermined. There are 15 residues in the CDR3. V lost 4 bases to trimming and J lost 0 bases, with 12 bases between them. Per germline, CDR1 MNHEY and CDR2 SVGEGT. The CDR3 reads CASSSPNFMNTEAFF. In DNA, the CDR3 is TGTGCCAGCAGTTCGCCGAATTTCATGAACACTGAAGCTTTCTTT.